This T cell receptor (beta chain) was identified in a study of T cell clonotyping in hematopoietic cell transplantation. Sample time point: recipient sample about 28 days before transplant, after cytoreduction. Generated by immunoSEQ multiplex PCR, the TCRdb table keeps only in-frame clones and is missing some. Here the sample spans approximately 26,000 clones, 80% to 90% being singletons. Per germline, CDR1 SGHTA and CDR2 FQGTGA. V lost 3 bases, J lost 3 bases, and 9 bases lay in between. The CDR3 consists of 13 residues. The rearrangement joins TRBV7-3 to TRBJ2-7; no clear D gene. The origin of this receptor is a woman aged 55-70 years with acute myeloid leukemia. Some clones in this sample may be carry-over from other donors' samples. The sample here was peripheral blood mononuclear cells, taken before stem cell transplant. DNA for the CDR3: TGTGCCAGCAGCTTGGTGCACAACTACGAGCAGTACTTC. Encoded protein: CASSLVHNYEQYF. The whole variable domain, filled in from reference TRBV7-3 and TRBJ2-7, reads GAGVSQTPSNKVTEKGKYVELRCDPISGHTALYWYRQSLGQGPEFLIYFQGTGAADDSGLPNDRFFAVRPEGSVSTLKIQRTERGDSAVYLCASSLVHNYEQYFGPGTRLTVT.